These T cell receptor beta chains were read from a single sample in a study of blood T cell repertoires in COVID-19. The assay was immunoSEQ multiplex PCR, and TCRdb's table has in-frame clones only and misses some. The table shows some 200,000 clones, with about 86% occurring only once. The sequenced sample was PBMCs or T cells enriched from blood (not recorded which). Receptors were obtained from a woman between 45 and 65 years old in a cohort exposed to, infected with or recovered from COVID-19 (not recorded which). CDR3s include the opening cysteine and the closing phenylalanine or tryptophan. The order of the fields is V gene, clone size, D gene, J gene, CDR3 DNA, CDR3 protein. D genes are given only for firm matches. Clone size, where shown, is once, few, many, or a class for clones that have expanded.

>TRBV7-9|-|TRBD1|TRBJ1-2
TGTGCCAGCAGCCCAGACAGGGGGCGCGGCTATGGCTACACCTTC
CASSPDRGRGYGYTF
>TRBV15|-|-|TRBJ1-6
TGTGCCACCAGCAGAGATCGGCCAGGTTCGCCCCTCCACTTT
CATSRDRPGSPLHF
>TRBV7-3|-|TRBD2|TRBJ2-3
TGTGCCAGCAGCTCACCACTAGCGGGCACAGATACGCAGTATTTT
CASSSPLAGTDTQYF
>TRBV2|once|TRBD2|TRBJ2-3
TGTGCCAGCGGTGGGACTATGGCTTTTCCAGATACGCAGTATTTT
CASGGTMAFPDTQYF
>TRBV6-5|-|-|TRBJ1-1
TGTGCCAGCAGTTACTCTATCGCGGTTAACACTGAAGCTTTCTTT
CASSYSIAVNTEAFF
>TRBV5-1|few|-|TRBJ1-1
TGCGCCAGCAGCTTACGTGGGGAGATGAACACTGAAGCTTTCTTT
CASSLRGEMNTEAFF
>TRBV30|-|TRBD1|TRBJ1-5
TGTGCCTGGAGTCCACAGGGGGCGATCAGGGTGGGTCAGCCCCAGCATTTT
CAWSPQGAIRVGQPQHF
>TRBV10-3|-|TRBD1|TRBJ1-4
TGTGCCATCAGTGGACCGGGACAGGTCCTGTTTTTT
CAISGPGQVLFF
>TRBV4-3|-|-|TRBJ2-7
TGCGCCAGCAGCCAAGTCGGCACCGGGAACGAGCAGTACTTC
CASSQVGTGNEQYF
>TRBV28|-|TRBD1|TRBJ1-2
TGTGCCAGCACCAACCCGGGACAGGGGCGCGGCTACACCTTC
CASTNPGQGRGYTF
>TRBV6-6|-|TRBD1|TRBJ1-1
TGTGCCAGCAGCCCTCGACAGGGGGCTTCGGACACTGAAGCTTTCTTT
CASSPRQGASDTEAFF
>TRBV7-2|-|TRBD2|TRBJ2-1
TGTGCCAGCAGCTTAACTAGCGGGGGGGCCTTTGAGCAGTTCTTC
CASSLTSGGAFEQFF
>TRBV5-4|once|-|TRBJ1-1
TGTGCCAGCAGCTTGGGAAACAAAAACACTGAAGCTTTCTTT
CASSLGNKNTEAFF
>TRBV4-1|-|TRBD1|TRBJ1-2
TGCGCCAGCAGCCACCGACCGGGACAGGGCTATGGCTACACCTTC
CASSHRPGQGYGYTF
>TRBV9|-|-|TRBJ1-3
TGTGCCAGCAGCGTAGGATCTACTGGAAACACCATATATTTT
CASSVGSTGNTIYF
>TRBV25-1|-|TRBD1|TRBJ1-4
TGTGCCAGCAGTGACCAAGGAAAACCGGGACAGGGAGGTGAAAAACTGTTTTTT
CASSDQGKPGQGGEKLFF
>TRBV1|-|-|TRBJ1-6
TGCACCAGCAGCCGAAATAATAAACGGGTCAATAATTCACCCCTCCACTTT
CTSSRNNKRVNNSPLHF
>TRBV5-1|-|TRBD1|TRBJ1-2
TGCGCCAGCAGCGCCGGACAGGACATCTATGGCTACACCTTC
CASSAGQDIYGYTF
>TRBV15|-|-|TRBJ2-2
TGTGCCACCAGCAGAGCGCGGGGAGTCACCGGGGAGCTGTTTTTT
CATSRARGVTGELFF
>TRBV28|-|-|TRBJ2-7
TGTGCCAGCAGTCCCACTGGCCTGGGGTATGACCCAGGGCCCTCCTACGAGCAGTACTTC
CASSPTGLGYDPGPSYEQYF
>TRBV28|-|TRBD1|TRBJ1-4
TGTGCCAGCAGCCAAAACCAGGGGACAGGGGTCGAAAAACTGTTTTTT
CASSQNQGTGVEKLFF
>TRBV5-1|-|-|TRBJ2-3
TGCGCCAGCAGCCGGGATCAGGGGACAGATACGCAGTATTTT
CASSRDQGTDTQYF
>TRBV15|-|TRBD1|TRBJ2-7
TGTGCCACCAGCGTAGGGACAGGCTGGTCCGAGCAGTACTTC
CATSVGTGWSEQYF
>TRBV7-3|-|TRBD2|TRBJ2-7
TGTGCCAGCAGCTTAACTAGCGGGGGTTACGAGCAGTACTTC
CASSLTSGGYEQYF
>TRBV7-9|once|TRBD1|TRBJ1-2
TGTGCCAGCAGCTTAGCGGGGACAGGGGAAGGCTATGGCTACACCTTC
CASSLAGTGEGYGYTF
>TRBV4-1|-|-|TRBJ1-4
TGCGCCAGCAGCCCCCTCGGGGGGGTGACTAATGAAAAACTGTTTTTT
CASSPLGGVTNEKLFF
>TRBV5-1|-|-|TRBJ2-6
TGCGCCAGCAGCTCGAGCTCTGGGGCCAACGTCCTGACTTTC
CASSSSSGANVLTF
>TRBV4-2|-|-|TRBJ1-5
TGTGCCAGCAGCCAAGATAGTTATAGCAATCAGCCCCAGCATTTT
CASSQDSYSNQPQHF
>TRBV13|-|-|TRBJ2-1
TGTGCCAGCAGCTCCCCCCACAGGGTCAATGAGCAGTTCTTC
CASSSPHRVNEQFF
>TRBV10-3|few|TRBD1|TRBJ1-1
TGTGCCATCAGTGAACAAAACAGGGGGCCGAACACTGAAGCTTTCTTT
CAISEQNRGPNTEAFF
>TRBV6-5|once|TRBD1|TRBJ2-1
TGTGCCAGCACCCGACAGGGTTTCTACAATGAGCAGTTCTTC
CASTRQGFYNEQFF
>TRBV5-1|-|-|TRBJ2-7
TGCGCCAGCAGCTCCCCCCTAACAGGCAACGAGCAGTACTTC
CASSSPLTGNEQYF
>TRBV5-5|-|TRBD1|TRBJ1-2
TGTGCCAGCAGCACCATGGGACAGGGGGTATATGGCTACACCTTC
CASSTMGQGVYGYTF
>TRBV3-1/TRBV3-2|-|-|TRBJ1-1
TGTGCCAGCAGCCCAGGGGTAAACACTGAAGCTTTCTTT
CASSPGVNTEAFF
>TRBV7-9|-|TRBD1|TRBJ1-2
TGTGCCAGCAGCTTAGATCGAATGTTGGGGCAGGGGGCGAGTGGCTACACCTTC
CASSLDRMLGQGASGYTF
>TRBV5-1|few|-|TRBJ1-4
TGCGCCAGCAGCCCGCGGGGGAACCCTGGAAAACTGTTTTTT
CASSPRGNPGKLFF
>TRBV5-1|-|-|TRBJ1-1
TGCGCCAGCAGCTTGATGTCCGGGGGGAACACTGAAGCTTTCTTT
CASSLMSGGNTEAFF